These T cell receptor beta chains were read from a single sample in a study of blood T cell repertoires in COVID-19. Sequencing used immunoSEQ multiplex PCR; TCRdb keeps in-frame clones, though not all of them. Of under 150,000 clones listed, roughly four fifths were seen once; the top ten hold 3.5% to 4.5%. Sequencing was performed on peripheral blood. These receptors originate from a woman aged 55-70 years with acute or convalescent COVID-19. CDR3s include the opening cysteine and the closing phenylalanine or tryptophan. Fields, in order: clone size, J gene, D gene, V gene, CDR3 DNA, CDR3 protein. A D gene is named only where the DNA matches it firmly. Clone size appears in some rows only: once, few, many, or a class for an expanded clone.

once	TRBJ1-4	-	TRBV28	TGTGCCAGCAGTTTGTTGCAGGAAAATGAAAAACTGTTTTTT	CASSLLQENEKLFF
-	TRBJ1-1	-	TRBV19	TGTGCCAGTAGTATTGGCAGTTTTCGTACTGAAGCTTTCTTT	CASSIGSFRTEAFF
-	TRBJ1-3	TRBD1	TRBV7-9	TGTGCCAGCAGCCAAACAGGGGTATATAGAAACACCATATATTTT	CASSQTGVYRNTIYF
-	TRBJ1-4	TRBD1	TRBV3-1/TRBV3-2	TGTGCCAGCAGCCAAGGATGGGTGGACAGGAAAGAAAAACTGTTTTTT	CASSQGWVDRKEKLFF
few	TRBJ2-1	-	TRBV7-8	TGTGCCAGCAGCCGAAGTGGGGCTAGCGCCAATGAGCAGTTCTTC	CASSRSGASANEQFF
-	TRBJ1-4	-	TRBV30	TGTGCCTGGACCCACAGCGAAAAACTGTTTTTT	CAWTHSEKLFF
-	TRBJ2-2	-	TRBV3-1/TRBV3-2	TGTGCCAGCAGCCTAAAATGGACAGCCTGGAACACCGGGGAGCTGTTTTTT	CASSLKWTAWNTGELFF
-	TRBJ1-2	TRBD1	TRBV3-1/TRBV3-2	TGTGCCAGCAGCTCCGGGACAGATAACTATGGCTACACCTTC	CASSSGTDNYGYTF
few	TRBJ2-7	-	TRBV3-1/TRBV3-2	TGTGCCAGCAGCCTTAAGGGCAGGGGCAGCGAGCAGTACTTC	CASSLKGRGSEQYF
-	TRBJ1-6	TRBD1	TRBV28	TGTGCCAGCAGTTTTGGGACAGGGAGTCTCTCGAGCTCCTATAATTCACCCCTCCACTTT	CASSFGTGSLSSSYNSPLHF
-	TRBJ1-3	-	TRBV18	TGTGCCAGTTCTCAGTTTCTCCCCGACTCTGGAAACACCATATATTTT	CASSQFLPDSGNTIYF
-	TRBJ1-2	TRBD1	TRBV18	TGTGCCAGCTCATCGGGACAGGGCCCTAACTATGGCTACACCTTC	CASSSGQGPNYGYTF
-	TRBJ1-5	TRBD1	TRBV27	TGTGCCAGCAGTTTATCCCACCGGGACAGGGAACGCAATCAGCCCCAGCATTTT	CASSLSHRDRERNQPQHF
-	TRBJ1-6	-	TRBV10-2	TGCGCCAGCAGTGTGAGGACAGAAAATTCACCCCTCCACTTT	CASSVRTENSPLHF
once	TRBJ1-2	-	TRBV7-2	TGTGCCAGCAGCCCTACAGGGAACTATGGCTACACCTTC	CASSPTGNYGYTF
-	TRBJ1-2	-	TRBV27	TGTGCCAGCAGTTCCCCCCCTGTCGGGGGCTACACCTTC	CASSSPPVGGYTF
few	TRBJ2-7	TRBD1	TRBV18	TGTGCCAGCTCACCGGGCAGGGGGCCCTACGAGCAGTACTTC	CASSPGRGPYEQYF
-	TRBJ2-1	TRBD1	TRBV9	TGTGCCAGCAGCGTAGGGACAGGAGACAATGAGCAGTTCTTC	CASSVGTGDNEQFF
-	TRBJ2-7	-	TRBV18	TGTGCCAGCTCACCGGACAGCTCCTACGAGCAGTACTTC	CASSPDSSYEQYF
-	TRBJ1-2	TRBD1	TRBV19	TGTGCCAGTAGCGATACGGACAGGGGAGACAGCTACACCTTC	CASSDTDRGDSYTF
-	TRBJ1-5	TRBD1	TRBV7-9	TGTGCCAGCGGGGGTGACAGGGACAATCAGCCCCAGCATTTT	CASGGDRDNQPQHF
-	TRBJ1-2	TRBD1	TRBV9	TGTGCCAGCAGCGTCGGGACAGGGGACTATGGCTACACCTTC	CASSVGTGDYGYTF
-	TRBJ1-3	-	TRBV5-1	TGCGCCAGCAGCGGGGGCCAGAGCTCTGGAAACACCATATATTTT	CASSGGQSSGNTIYF
-	TRBJ1-4	-	TRBV6-5	TGTGCCAGCACTCAGAAGAACAATAATGAAAAACTGTTTTTT	CASTQKNNNEKLFF
-	TRBJ2-3	TRBD1	TRBV19	TGTGCCAGCACAGGGGCAAGCACAGATACGCAGTATTTT	CASTGASTDTQYF
-	TRBJ2-2	TRBD2	TRBV5-1	TGCGCCAGCAGCTTGCAACCGAGACTAGCGGGACCCACCGGGGAGCTGTTTTTT	CASSLQPRLAGPTGELFF
-	TRBJ2-7	-	TRBV15	TGTGCCACCAGCAGAGATCGAGGCTACGAGCAGTACTTC	CATSRDRGYEQYF
-	TRBJ2-1	TRBD2	TRBV7-3	TGTGCCAGCAGCTTAATTCCCGGGACTAGTATGGGAGAGCAGTTCTTC	CASSLIPGTSMGEQFF
-	TRBJ2-7	TRBD2	TRBV6-5	TGTGCCAGCATTAGACTAGCGGGAGGCGGCGAGCAGTACTTC	CASIRLAGGGEQYF
-	TRBJ1-1	-	TRBV7-9	TGTGCCAGCAGCTTATTAACACCCAACACTGAAGCTTTCTTT	CASSLLTPNTEAFF
-	TRBJ2-7	-	TRBV14	TGTGCCAGCAGCCAACGTGGCAGGGGCTACGAGCAGTACTTC	CASSQRGRGYEQYF
-	TRBJ2-5	TRBD1	TRBV7-9	TGTGCCAGCAGCCCAGATACAGGGGTTGAGACCCAGTACTTC	CASSPDTGVETQYF
-	TRBJ2-7	-	TRBV4-2	TGTGCCAGCAGCCAAGATAGGGCCTACCTAGCGCAGCAGTACTTC	CASSQDRAYLAQQYF
-	TRBJ1-2	-	TRBV5-1	TGCGCCAGCAGCCTTGGGGAGGGCGGAAGCTATGGCTACACCTTC	CASSLGEGGSYGYTF
-	TRBJ1-5	-	TRBV24-1	TGTGCCACCGGTCCAGGGTACAATCAGCCCCAGCATTTT	CATGPGYNQPQHF
few	TRBJ2-5	-	TRBV19	TGTGCCAGTCGCTCAGGGTCAGAGACCCAGTACTTC	CASRSGSETQYF
-	TRBJ2-2	-	TRBV10-3	TGTGCCATCAGACTGACAGGGAACACCGGGGAGCTGTTTTTT	CAIRLTGNTGELFF
-	TRBJ1-1	-	TRBV10-3	TGTGCCATCAGTGGGGATAGGGGGAACACTGAAGCTTTCTTT	CAISGDRGNTEAFF
-	TRBJ2-4	TRBD2	TRBV5-1	TGCGCCAGCAGTCGGACTAGCGGGAGCTTTTTACCCGAAAACATTCAGTACTTC	CASSRTSGSFLPENIQYF
once	TRBJ2-2	TRBD2	TRBV7-2	TGTGCCAGCAGCTTTTCCGGGAGGGCCGGCACCGGGGAGCTGTTTTTT	CASSFSGRAGTGELFF
-	TRBJ2-5	TRBD2	TRBV7-2	TGTGCCAGCAGCAATGGACTAGCGGGAGTACAGACCCAGTACTTC	CASSNGLAGVQTQYF
-	TRBJ1-2	TRBD1	TRBV2	TGTGCCAGCAGTGGAGGGACAGGGAGCCATGGCTACACCTTC	CASSGGTGSHGYTF
-	TRBJ1-2	-	TRBV19	TGTGCCAGTAGTCCGACAGTCTATGGCTACACCTTC	CASSPTVYGYTF
few	TRBJ1-2	-	TRBV6-5	TGTGCCAGCAGCCCCGGAGGCTATGGCTACACCTTC	CASSPGGYGYTF
-	TRBJ2-6	TRBD1	TRBV28	TGTGCCAGCAGTCCTATCAGGGGGCGCTTATCTGGGGCCAACGTCCTGACTTTC	CASSPIRGRLSGANVLTF
-	TRBJ1-1	TRBD1	TRBV5-3	TGTGCCAGAAGTCAGATCACGGGACAGGGGATGGAAAACACTGAAGCTTTCTTT	CARSQITGQGMENTEAFF
-	TRBJ1-2	-	TRBV19	TGTGCCAGTACCACAACCCGGGACAAAGGCGAAAGGGCTACAAGCTATGGCTACACCTTC	CASTTTRDKGERATSYGYTF
-	TRBJ2-7	-	TRBV7-2	TGTGCCAGCACCCCGGGGGGCCAGATTGGGGAGCAGTACTTC	CASTPGGQIGEQYF
-	TRBJ2-1	TRBD1	TRBV7-9	TGTGCCAGCAGCCTCCTAGGGGGCTCGGGGAATGAGCAGTTCTTC	CASSLLGGSGNEQFF
-	TRBJ1-2	-	TRBV6-5	TGTGCCAGCAGCGTAGCGGACTATGGCTACACCTTC	CASSVADYGYTF
-	TRBJ2-1	TRBD1	TRBV30	TGTGCCTGCTCCAATCCGGGACAGGGTTATGAGCAGTTCTTC	CACSNPGQGYEQFF